Below, 6 T cell receptor beta chains from the same sample are listed, as sequenced in a study of blood T cell repertoires in COVID-19. The protocol was immunoSEQ multiplex PCR, while the TCRdb copy is restricted to in-frame clones and leaves out a portion. The sample holds over 30,000 clones, roughly 75% seen once. Sequencing input: peripheral blood. The receptor source for this set is an older man with active or convalescent COVID-19.

This chain uses TRBV21-1 with TRBJ2-3; the listed D gene, TRBD2, was not tested against the DNA. TRBV21-1 is shown as a pseudogene. CDR3 length: 14 residues. The CDR3 DNA follows: TGTGCCAGCATCATTCCCGGGGAGGAAGATACGCAGTATTTT. Translation gives CASIIPGEEDTQYF.

This clone was detected once. The V call is TRBV13, the J call TRBJ2-6; a possible D gene is TRBD2 (5 bases). The V end was cut by 5 bases, the J end by 2 bases, with 19 bases between. The CDR3 totals 18 residues. The germline V gene encodes CDR1 PRHDT and CDR2 FYEKMQ (reference sequence). The CDR3 DNA follows: TGTGCCAGCAGCCTAATACCGCGTGACTACACTGGGGCCAACGTCCTGACTTTC. This translates into CASSLIPRDYTGANVLTF.

The V and J genes are TRBV28 and TRBJ1-5; 11 bases match TRBD1. Germline V gene sequence: CDR1 MDHEN, CDR2 SYDVKM. V lost 5 bases to trimming and J lost 7 bases; unmatched junction nucleotides: 10. This CDR3 has 16 amino acids. The DNA of the CDR3 is TGTGCCAGCAGTACCTCCGGGACAGGGGGTGGGCAGCCCCAGCATTTT. Its translation is CASSTSGTGGGQPQHF.

The V call is TRBV30, the J call TRBJ1-6; 10 positions agree with TRBD1. V was clipped by 0 bases and J by 10 bases; unmatched bases: 9. CDR1 and CDR2 from the germline V gene are GTSNPN and SVGIG (reference sequence). The CDR3 has 16 amino acids. Here the CDR3 reads CAWSVRDRGWESPLHF. The CDR3 DNA reads as TGTGCCTGGAGTGTAAGGGACAGGGGCTGGGAGTCACCCCTCCACTTT.

The genes are TRBV28 and TRBJ1-5; no clear D gene. Trimming removed 1 base from V and 5 bases from J, with 3 bases in between. The germline V gene encodes CDR1 MDHEN and CDR2 SYDVKM. The CDR3 covers 12 residues. The CDR3 reads CASSLLDQPQHF. For the CDR3, the DNA is TGTGCCAGCAGTTTATTAGATCAGCCCCAGCATTTT.

The chain uses TRBV13 and TRBJ2-7; 8 bases are shared with TRBD2. The CDR3 contains 14 residues. Germline lookup yields CDR1 PRHDT and CDR2 FYEKMQ (reference sequence). The J segment lost 2 bases and the V segment lost 5 bases, leaving 5 bases of the junction unmatched. This CDR3 reads CASSRPGLAYEQYF. Here the CDR3 DNA reads TGTGCCAGCAGCCGCCCGGGACTAGCCTACGAGCAGTACTTC.